Following are 24 T cell receptor beta chains from one sample sequenced in a study of cytomegalovirus exposure and HLA in healthy donors. 60 Vbeta and 13 Jbeta primers were used in PCR. Generated by immunoSEQ multiplex PCR, the TCRdb table keeps only in-frame clones and is missing some. The data contain around 100,000 clones, under 85% of them singletons. The sequenced sample consisted of PBMCs. These receptors originate from a man in his fifties in good health and CMV-seropositive.

The rearrangement links TRBV6-1 to TRBJ1-2, with 9 nucleotides matching TRBD1. CDR3 size: 16 residues. Germline trimming cut 0 bases from V and 3 bases from J; bases unmatched to any gene: 5. CDR1 MNHNS and CDR2 SASEGT come from the germline V gene. CDR3 residues: CASSEAGQGIYYGYTF. CDR3 DNA: TGTGCCAGCAGTGAAGCAGGACAGGGGATTTACTATGGCTACACCTTC.

This clone has just one count. The chain recombines TRBV7-9 with TRBJ2-1, with TRBD2 matching over 15 bases. CDR3 length equals 16 residues. The ends lost 2 bases at V and 7 bases at J; junction bases unmatched: 3. The V gene's germline CDR1 is SEHNR and CDR2 FQNEAQ (reference sequence). CDR3 bases: TGTGCCAGCAGCTTAATGGGACTAGCGGGAGGTAATGAGCAGTTCTTC. It translates to CASSLMGLAGGNEQFF.

CDR3 sequence (DNA): TGTGCCAGCAGCCCCGCAGGGAGGCTAGCGGGAGGCACAGATACGCAGTATTTT. This codes for CASSPAGRLAGGTDTQYF. The chain employs TRBV7-3 and TRBJ2-3; 10 nucleotides agree with TRBD2. Germline V CDR1 and CDR2: SGHTA, FQGTGA. CDR3 length: 18 residues. V dropped 5 bases and J dropped 1; count of bases not matched to a gene: 12.

This chain joins TRBV15 and TRBJ1-1, with D uncertain. V shed 3 bases and J shed 1 base, with 6 bases lying between them. Germline V gene sequence: CDR1 LNHNV, CDR2 YYDKDF (reference sequence). The CDR3 contains 13 residues. The DNA for the CDR3 is TGTGCCACCAGCAGCACACAGAACACTGAAGCTTTCTTT. This codes for CATSSTQNTEAFF.

The chain carries TRBV4-3 and TRBJ1-4; no clear D gene. CDR3 length: 17 residues. The ends were cut back, 0 bases at V and 2 bases at J, with 13 bases in the middle. Germline V CDR1 and CDR2: LGHNA, YSLEER. CDR3 sequence: CASSQERTALTNEKLFF. CDR3 DNA: TGCGCCAGCAGCCAAGAGAGAACCGCCCTGACTAATGAAAAACTGTTTTTT.

The chain has TRBV9 and TRBJ2-2; no definite D call. CDR1 SGDLS and CDR2 YYNGEE come from the germline V gene. The CDR3 totals 14 residues. V was pared by 4 bases and J by 3 bases, with 10 bases between. This chain's CDR3 is CASSPRLYTGELFF. CDR3 in DNA: TGTGCCAGCAGCCCCCGACTGTACACCGGGGAGCTGTTTTTT. Drawing the rest from reference TRBV9 and TRBJ2-2, the complete variable domain is DSGVTQTPKHLITATGQRVTLRCSPRSGDLSVYWYQQSLDQGLQFLIQYYNGEERAKGNILERFSAQQFPDLHSELNLSSLELGDSALYFCASSPRLYTGELFFGEGSRLTVL.

Written as DNA, the CDR3 is TGTGCCAGCAGCTCCAACCGGGATCTAATTTTCACAGATACGCAGTATTTT. Translation: CASSSNRDLIFTDTQYF. The chain recombines TRBV7-9 with TRBJ2-3, with D maybe TRBD2 (5 bases). This CDR3 spans 17 amino acids. Germline values: CDR1 SEHNR, CDR2 FQNEAQ (reference sequence). V gave up 4 bases and J gave up 2 bases, with 19 bases separating them.

This chain links TRBV19 with TRBJ1-5; D is unclear. The V end lost 0 bases, the J end lost 6 bases, and 9 bases lay between the germline ends. The CDR3 sequence is 14 residues long. In germline, CDR1 is LNHDA, CDR2 SQIVND (reference sequence). CDR3 coding DNA: TGTGCCAGTAGTATAGAACCTCGGAGTCAGCCCCAGCATTTT. It codes for CASSIEPRSQPQHF.

The gene calls are TRBV5-1 and TRBJ2-3; TRBD1 agrees at 11 bases. The CDR3 totals 16 residues. Looked up from germline, CDR1 is SGHRS and CDR2 is YFSETQ. The ends lost 2 bases at V and 3 bases at J; junction bases unmatched: 5. This CDR3 is CASSFGQGAGTDTQYF. CDR3 sequence (DNA): TGCGCCAGCAGCTTCGGACAGGGGGCAGGTACAGATACGCAGTATTTT.

The chain recombines TRBV18 with TRBJ1-1, with TRBD1 identical over 7 bases. CDR3 length equals 16 residues. Germline V CDR1 and CDR2: KGHSH, LQKENI. The V and J ends lost 6 bases and 5 bases, in that order; junction bases with no gene match: 15. DNA for the CDR3: TGTGCCAGCTCGTATACAGGGGCGCGAGGAATGACTGAAGCTTTCTTT. It encodes CASSYTGARGMTEAFF.

This clone turned up a few times. V and J are TRBV28 and TRBJ2-3; perhaps TRBD1 as D (7 bases). Deletions cut 5 bases from V and 0 bases from J, with 12 bases between. The germline V gene encodes CDR1 MDHEN and CDR2 SYDVKM. The CDR3 length is 15 residues. CDR3 in DNA: TGTGCCAGCAGTCCCCAGGGGGGTAGCACAGATACGCAGTATTTT. Translating gives CASSPQGGSTDTQYF.

A few counts support this clone. The genes are TRBV5-1 and TRBJ1-6; TRBD1 is a possible D gene (6 bases). There are 17 residues in the CDR3. CDR1 is SGHRS, CDR2 YFSETQ, per germline. V gave up 3 bases and J gave up 8 bases, with 21 bases separating them. CDR3 sequence reads: CASSYTTDRLGHSPLHF. The CDR3 bases are TGCGCCAGCAGCTATACGACGGACAGATTAGGGCATTCACCCCTCCACTTT.

V usage is TRBV30 and J usage is TRBJ1-3, with D possibly matching TRBD1 (6 bases). The germline V gene has CDR1 GTSNPN and CDR2 SVGIG (reference sequence). V gave up 0 bases and J gave up 1 base, with 10 bases separating them. CDR3 length: 15 residues. In DNA, the CDR3 is TGTGCCTGGAGTGTCGTCCAGGGGTCTGGAAACACCATATATTTT. This encodes CAWSVVQGSGNTIYF.

The rearrangement joins TRBV19 to TRBJ1-5; D is perhaps TRBD1 (5 bases). The germline V gene encodes CDR1 LNHDA and CDR2 SQIVND (reference sequence). V lost 3 bases to trimming and J lost 0 bases, with 9 bases between them. This CDR3 spans 15 amino acids. The CDR3 DNA is TGTGCCAGTAGTATTGGGGGGTTTAGCAATCAGCCCCAGCATTTT. This sequence encodes CASSIGGFSNQPQHF.

This clone was seen more than once but under ten times. The J gene is TRBJ2-5, the V gene TRBV10-3; maybe TRBD2 (6 bases). Between the trimmed V and J ends, which lost 6 bases and 4 bases, there was a span of 15 bases. This CDR3 has 14 amino acids. In germline, CDR1 is ENHRY, CDR2 SYGVKD. CDR3 in DNA: TGTGCCATCAGGGACGGGTCAGCGGGAGAGACCCAGTACTTC. This encodes CAIRDGSAGETQYF.

The chain carries TRBV6-5 and TRBJ1-4; TRBD1 matches at 9 bases. Germline V gene lookup returns CDR1 MNHEY and CDR2 SVGAGI. The CDR3 is 15 amino acids. V was clipped by 6 bases and J by 5 bases; unmatched bases: 7. The CDR3 DNA reads as TGTGCCAGCAGGCGAGAGGGACAGGGAAATGAAAAACTGTTTTTT. It is translated as CASRREGQGNEKLFF.

With respect to this clone: Additional DNA sequences in this sample encode the identical CDR3. V usage is TRBV19 and J usage is TRBJ2-6, with 7 bases identical to TRBD1. The CDR3 covers 15 residues. V was pared by 5 bases and J by 2 bases, with 3 bases of the junction left unmatched. Germline CDR1 reads LNHDA; CDR2 reads SQIVND (reference sequence). In DNA form, the CDR3 reads TGTGCCAGTAGTGCACAGGGGCCTGGGGCCAACGTCCTGACTTTC. Protein sequence: CASSAQGPGANVLTF.

The gene calls are TRBV15 and TRBJ1-1; 9 bases line up with TRBD1. The germline CDR1 and CDR2 sequences are LNHNV and YYDKDF (reference sequence). Trimming cost V 4 bases and J 11 bases; bases outside gene matches: 11. The CDR3 totals 14 residues. The CDR3 nucleotides read TGTGCCACCAGCATGGGACAGGGAGGGGTATCGGCTTTCTTT. Translating it yields CATSMGQGGVSAFF.

The V gene is TRBV5-1, the J gene TRBJ2-1, with 16 bases that match TRBD2. Unmatched junction bases numbered 6, after V lost 4 bases and J lost 8 bases. The CDR3 contains 16 residues. Germline CDR1 SGHRS, CDR2 YFSETQ. The CDR3 spells CASSVGLAGGRYEQFF. The CDR3 DNA sequence: TGCGCCAGCAGCGTGGGACTAGCGGGAGGGCGGTATGAGCAGTTCTTC. The whole variable domain, filled in from reference TRBV5-1 and TRBJ2-1, reads KAGVTQTPRYLIKTRGQQVTLSCSPISGHRSVSWYQQTPGQGLQFLFEYFSETQRNKGNFPGRFSGRQFSNSRSEMNVSTLELGDSALYLCASSVGLAGGRYEQFFGPGTRLTVL.

V is TRBV11-2 and J is TRBJ2-7, with D unresolved. Trimming left V 0 bases short and J 5 bases short, with 11 bases between. This CDR3 contains 14 residues. Germline CDR1 SGHAT, CDR2 FQNNGV. The CDR3 is CASSLDPAYHEQYF. Here the CDR3 DNA reads TGTGCCAGCAGCTTAGACCCAGCGTACCACGAGCAGTACTTC.

The V and J genes are TRBV7-6 and TRBJ2-1, with D tentatively TRBD1 (6 bases). The CDR3 is 14 amino acids. Germline V lookup: CDR1 SGHVS, CDR2 FNYEAQ. The V end was cut by 4 bases, the J end by 2 bases, with 9 bases between. CDR3 protein: CASSSQGTYNEQFF. CDR3 bases: TGTGCCAGCAGCTCCCAGGGGACCTACAATGAGCAGTTCTTC.

Written as DNA, the CDR3 is TGTGCCAGCAGCTTAGATTTAGGGGCTGGGGCCAACGTCCTGACTTTC. The encoded protein is CASSLDLGAGANVLTF. The chain joins TRBV11-2 to TRBJ2-6, with TRBD1 as a possible D gene (5 bases). Germline V gene sequence: CDR1 SGHAT, CDR2 FQNNGV. This CDR3 spans 16 amino acids. The V gene lost 0 bases and the J gene lost 2 bases, with 8 bases spanning the gap.

V and J are TRBV2 and TRBJ2-1, with 7 bases identical to TRBD2. J lost 3 bases, V lost 3 bases, and 2 bases had no gene match. Germline CDR1 reads SNHLY; CDR2 reads FYNNEI. CDR3 length: 14 residues. The chain's CDR3 is CASSDPGGYNEQFF. CDR3 sequence (DNA): TGTGCCAGCAGTGATCCGGGAGGCTACAATGAGCAGTTCTTC.

The rearrangement uses TRBV27 and TRBJ1-5; perhaps TRBD1 as D (5 bases). The CDR3 has 21 residues. CDR1 and CDR2 from the germline V gene are MNHEY and SMNVEV (reference sequence). The V and J ends lost 5 bases and 0 bases respectively, with 29 bases between them. CDR3 nucleotide sequence: TGTGCCAGCAGTCCACACCCGCTTTCGCCTTTCAGGGAAGGTAGCAATCAGCCCCAGCATTTT. Its translation: CASSPHPLSPFREGSNQPQHF.